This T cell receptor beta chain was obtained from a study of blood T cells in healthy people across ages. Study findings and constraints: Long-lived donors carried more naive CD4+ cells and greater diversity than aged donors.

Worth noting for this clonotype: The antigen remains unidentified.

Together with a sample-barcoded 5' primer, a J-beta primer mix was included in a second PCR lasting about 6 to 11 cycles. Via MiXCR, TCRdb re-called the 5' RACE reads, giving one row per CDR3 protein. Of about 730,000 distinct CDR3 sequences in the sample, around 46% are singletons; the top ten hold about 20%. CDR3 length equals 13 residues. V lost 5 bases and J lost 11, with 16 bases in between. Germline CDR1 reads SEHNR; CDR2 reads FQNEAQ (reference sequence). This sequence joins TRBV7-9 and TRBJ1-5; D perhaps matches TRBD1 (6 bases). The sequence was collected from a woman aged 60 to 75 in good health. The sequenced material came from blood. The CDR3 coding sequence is TGTGCCAGCAGCCCTACAGGGTCCGTGACCCAGCATTTT. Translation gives CASSPTGSVTQHF. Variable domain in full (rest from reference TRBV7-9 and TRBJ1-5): DTGVSQNPRHKITKRGQNVTFRCDPISEHNRLYWYRQTLGQGPEFLTYFQNEAQLEKSRLLSDRFSAERPKGSFSTLEIQRTEQGDSAMYLCASSPTGSVTQHFGDGTRLSIL.